This is a list of T cell receptor beta chains from one sample in a study of beta chain features in type 1 diabetes. Using immunoSEQ multiplex PCR, the repertoire was profiled, and TCRdb retains in-frame clones only, with some absent. Of roughly 290,000 clones detected, about 15% appear once; the ten largest clones hold around 0.015%. The specimen was naive CD4+ T cells from blood. Every receptor here comes from a man between 18 and 35 years old with type 1 diabetes. CDR3s include the opening cysteine and the closing phenylalanine or tryptophan. A D gene is named only where the DNA matches it firmly. The size of a clone is reported for some rows only, either as once, few or many, or as a class for expanded clones.

d_gene	abundance	v_gene	j_gene	CDR3aa	CDR3nt
TRBD1	few	TRBV9	TRBJ1-4	CASSAGTDFWEKLFF	TGTGCCAGCAGCGCTGGGACAGACTTTTGGGAAAAACTGTTTTTT
TRBD1	-	TRBV5-1	TRBJ2-7	CASSWEDRVGEQYF	TGCGCCAGCAGCTGGGAGGACAGGGTCGGCGAGCAGTACTTC
TRBD1	few	TRBV29-1	TRBJ2-3	CSVRTGQGLSDTQYF	TGCAGCGTTCGGACAGGGCAAGGCCTTTCGGATACGCAGTATTTT
TRBD1	-	TRBV5-1	TRBJ1-1	CASSLVTGQGYTEAFF	TGCGCCAGCAGCTTGGTTACCGGACAGGGTTACACTGAAGCTTTCTTT
TRBD2	-	TRBV2	TRBJ2-5	CASNRAGQETQYF	TGTGCCAGCAATCGAGCGGGGCAAGAGACCCAGTACTTC
TRBD2	few	TRBV7-9	TRBJ2-2	CASSSGTSGKQLFF	TGTGCCAGCAGCTCCGGGACTAGCGGGAAGCAGCTGTTTTTT
TRBD1	-	TRBV7-9	TRBJ2-5	CASSLAAGTGGRTQYF	TGTGCCAGCAGCTTAGCGGCCGGGACAGGGGGGCGGACCCAGTACTTC
TRBD2	few	TRBV5-4	TRBJ2-3	CASKRPGTSGRRDTQYF	TGTGCCAGCAAGCGTCCCGGGACTAGCGGGAGACGAGATACGCAGTATTTT
-	few	TRBV4-2	TRBJ1-2	CASSHTTPADYGYTF	TGTGCCAGCAGCCATACCACACCGGCGGACTATGGCTACACCTTC
TRBD1	-	TRBV6-5	TRBJ1-2	CASSYELRGLYGYTF	TGTGCCAGCAGTTACGAATTGAGGGGGCTCTATGGCTACACCTTC
-	-	TRBV30	TRBJ2-1	CAWTLPWSSYNEQFF	TGTGCCTGGACTCTACCTTGGAGCTCCTACAATGAGCAGTTCTTC
TRBD2	few	TRBV19	TRBJ2-3	CASSIPGLAGVDTQYF	TGTGCCAGTAGTATCCCCGGCCTAGCGGGAGTAGATACGCAGTATTTT
-	-	TRBV7-9	TRBJ2-7	CASSPGGYEQYF	TGTGCCAGCAGCCCCGGGGGATACGAGCAGTACTTC
TRBD2	-	TRBV25-1	TRBJ2-1	CASSAAGAHEQFF	TGTGCCAGCAGTGCAGCGGGAGCTCACGAGCAGTTCTTC
TRBD2	few	TRBV4-3	TRBJ2-1	CASSQFGGSSYNEQFF	TGCGCCAGCAGCCAATTCGGGGGGAGCTCCTACAATGAGCAGTTCTTC
-	-	TRBV5-1	TRBJ2-7	CASSLEESRYEQYF	TGCGCCAGCAGCTTGGAGGAGTCGCGGTACGAGCAGTACTTC
TRBD1	-	TRBV25-1	TRBJ2-7	CASRGTGAHEQYF	TGTGCCAGCAGGGGGACAGGGGCCCACGAGCAGTACTTC
TRBD1	-	TRBV29-1	TRBJ1-2	CSVPRQGRSGGYTF	TGCAGCGTCCCACGACAGGGTCGCTCAGGTGGCTACACCTTC
-	few	TRBV4-1	TRBJ2-1	CASSHKAVNNEQFF	TGCGCCAGCAGCCATAAGGCGGTCAACAATGAGCAGTTCTTC
-	few	TRBV15	TRBJ1-1	CATSVAPGHSNTEAFF	TGTGCCACCAGCGTAGCCCCCGGACATTCGAACACTGAAGCTTTCTTT
TRBD1	-	TRBV2	TRBJ2-5	CASRVQGVQETQYF	TGTGCCAGCAGGGTACAGGGGGTCCAAGAGACCCAGTACTTC
TRBD2	-	TRBV5-6	TRBJ2-7	CASSLGTMREQYF	TGTGCCAGCAGCCTCGGGACTATGAGGGAGCAGTACTTC